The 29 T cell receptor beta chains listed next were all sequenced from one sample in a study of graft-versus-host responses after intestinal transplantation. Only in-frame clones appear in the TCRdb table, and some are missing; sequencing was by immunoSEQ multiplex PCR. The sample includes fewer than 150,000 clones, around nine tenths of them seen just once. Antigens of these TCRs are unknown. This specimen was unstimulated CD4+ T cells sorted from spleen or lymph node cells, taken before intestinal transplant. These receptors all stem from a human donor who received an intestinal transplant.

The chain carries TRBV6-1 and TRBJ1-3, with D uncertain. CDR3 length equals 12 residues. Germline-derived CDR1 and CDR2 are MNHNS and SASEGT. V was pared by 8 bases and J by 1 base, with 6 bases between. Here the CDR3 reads CASRSSGNTIYF. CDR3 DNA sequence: TGTGCCAGCCGATCTTCTGGAAACACCATATATTTT.

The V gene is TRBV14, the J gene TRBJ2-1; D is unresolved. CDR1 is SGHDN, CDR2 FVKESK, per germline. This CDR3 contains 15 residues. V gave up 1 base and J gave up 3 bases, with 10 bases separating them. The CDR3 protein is CASSQGRIFYNEQFF. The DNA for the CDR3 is TGTGCCAGCAGCCAAGGCAGGATCTTCTACAATGAGCAGTTCTTC.

CDR3 coding DNA: TGTGCCAGCAGCTCTGCCATGAACACTGAAGCTTTCTTT. Protein: CASSSAMNTEAFF. This sequence joins TRBV7-3 and TRBJ1-1; D not resolved. The CDR3 extends over 13 amino acids. Trimming cost V 4 bases and J 0 bases, with 6 bases left between them. Germline CDR1 and CDR2: SGHTA and FQGTGA. The full variable domain, rest sourced from reference TRBV7-3 and TRBJ1-1, is GAGVSQTPSNKVTEKGKYVELRCDPISGHTALYWYRQSLGQGPEFLIYFQGTGAADDSGLPNDRFFAVRPEGSVSTLKIQRTERGDSAVYLCASSSAMNTEAFFGQGTRLTVV.

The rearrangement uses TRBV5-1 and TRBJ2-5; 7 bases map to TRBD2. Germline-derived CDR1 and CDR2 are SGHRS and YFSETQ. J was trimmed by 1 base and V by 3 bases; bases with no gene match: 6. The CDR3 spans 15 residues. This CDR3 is CASSSGTNLQETQYF. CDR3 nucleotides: TGCGCCAGCAGCTCCGGGACTAACCTCCAAGAGACCCAGTACTTC.

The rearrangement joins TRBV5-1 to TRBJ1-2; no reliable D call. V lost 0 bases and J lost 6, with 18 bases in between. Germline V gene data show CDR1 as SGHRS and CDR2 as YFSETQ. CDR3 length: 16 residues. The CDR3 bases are TGCGCCAGCAGCTTGGGGCAAAGGGCGGGATTGGATGGCTACACCTTC. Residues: CASSLGQRAGLDGYTF.

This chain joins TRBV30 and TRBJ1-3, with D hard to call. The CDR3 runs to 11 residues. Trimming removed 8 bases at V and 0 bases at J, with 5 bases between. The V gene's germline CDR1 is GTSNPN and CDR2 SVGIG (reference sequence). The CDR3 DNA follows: TGTGCCCGGACCTCTGGAAACACCATATATTTT. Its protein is CARTSGNTIYF.

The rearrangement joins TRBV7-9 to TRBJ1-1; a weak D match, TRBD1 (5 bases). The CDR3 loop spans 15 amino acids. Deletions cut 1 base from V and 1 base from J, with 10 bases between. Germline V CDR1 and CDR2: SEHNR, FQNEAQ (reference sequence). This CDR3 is CASSLGGRENTEAFF. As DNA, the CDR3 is TGTGCCAGCAGCTTAGGGGGCAGGGAGAACACTGAAGCTTTCTTT.

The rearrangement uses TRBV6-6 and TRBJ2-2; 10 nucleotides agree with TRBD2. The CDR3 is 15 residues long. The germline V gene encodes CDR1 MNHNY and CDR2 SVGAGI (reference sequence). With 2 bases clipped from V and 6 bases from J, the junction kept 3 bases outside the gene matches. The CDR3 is CASSYERGGPGELFF. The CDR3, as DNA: TGTGCCAGCAGTTACGAGCGGGGGGGCCCCGGGGAGCTGTTTTTT.

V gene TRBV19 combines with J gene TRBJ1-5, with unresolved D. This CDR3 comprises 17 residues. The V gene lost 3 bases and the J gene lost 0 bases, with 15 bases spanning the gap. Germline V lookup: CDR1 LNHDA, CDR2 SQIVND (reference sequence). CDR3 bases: TGTGCCAGTAGTATGGCAGGCTACACCTATAGCAATCAGCCCCAGCATTTT. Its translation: CASSMAGYTYSNQPQHF.

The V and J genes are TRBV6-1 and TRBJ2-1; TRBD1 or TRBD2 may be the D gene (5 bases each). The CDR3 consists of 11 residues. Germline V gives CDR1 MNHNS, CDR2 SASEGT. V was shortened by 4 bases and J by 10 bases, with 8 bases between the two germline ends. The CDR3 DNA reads TGTGCCAGCAGTGGTTGGGGGGAGCAGTTCTTC. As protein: CASSGWGEQFF.

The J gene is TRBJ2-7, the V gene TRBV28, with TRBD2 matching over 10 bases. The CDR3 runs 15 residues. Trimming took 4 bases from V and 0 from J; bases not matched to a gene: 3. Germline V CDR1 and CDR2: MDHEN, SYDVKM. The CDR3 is CASSSLAGSSYEQYF. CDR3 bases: TGTGCCAGCAGTTCACTAGCGGGGAGCTCCTACGAGCAGTACTTC.

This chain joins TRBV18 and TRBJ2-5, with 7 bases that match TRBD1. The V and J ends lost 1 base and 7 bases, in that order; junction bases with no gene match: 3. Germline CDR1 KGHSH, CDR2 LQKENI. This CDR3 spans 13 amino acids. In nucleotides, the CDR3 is TGTGCCAGCTCACCACGCTCAGGGGGGACCCAGTACTTC. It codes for CASSPRSGGTQYF.

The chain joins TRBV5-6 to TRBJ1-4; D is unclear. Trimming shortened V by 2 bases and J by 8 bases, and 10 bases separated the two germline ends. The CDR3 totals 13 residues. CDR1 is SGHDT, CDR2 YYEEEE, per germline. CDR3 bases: TGTGCCAGCAGCTTCTGGCAGGAGGAAAAACTGTTTTTT. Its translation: CASSFWQEEKLFF.

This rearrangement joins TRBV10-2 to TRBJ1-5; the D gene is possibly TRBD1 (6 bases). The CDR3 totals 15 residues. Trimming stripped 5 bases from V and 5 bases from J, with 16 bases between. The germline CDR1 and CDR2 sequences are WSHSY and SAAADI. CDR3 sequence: CASSKIQGRDQPQHF. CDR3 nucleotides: TGCGCCAGCAGTAAAATACAGGGTCGTGATCAGCCCCAGCATTTT.

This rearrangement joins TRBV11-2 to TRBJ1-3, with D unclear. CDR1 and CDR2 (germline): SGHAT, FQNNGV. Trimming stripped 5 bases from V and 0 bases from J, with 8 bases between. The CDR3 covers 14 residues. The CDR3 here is CASSQAVSGNTIYF. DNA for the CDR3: TGTGCCAGCAGCCAGGCAGTCTCTGGAAACACCATATATTTT. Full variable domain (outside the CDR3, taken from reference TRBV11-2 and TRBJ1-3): EAGVAQSPRYKIIEKRQSVAFWCNPISGHATLYWYQQILGQGPKLLIQFQNNGVVDDSQLPKDRFSAERLKGVDSTLKIQPAKLEDSAVYLCASSQAVSGNTIYFGEGSWLTVV.

For the CDR3, the DNA is TGTCCTGGGAGGCTATTCAGAAGCGAACAAAGTCGGGCCAACGTCCTGACTTTC. Its translation: CPGRLFRSEQSRANVLTF. This chain uses TRBV22-1 with TRBJ2-6; TRBD2, the table's D call, was not compared with the DNA. TRBV22-1 is an annotated pseudogene. The CDR3 sequence is 18 residues long.

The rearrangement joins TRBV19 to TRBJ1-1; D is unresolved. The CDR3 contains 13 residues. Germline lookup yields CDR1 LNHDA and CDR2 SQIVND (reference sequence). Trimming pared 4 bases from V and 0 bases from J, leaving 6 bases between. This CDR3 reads CASSTGMNTEAFF. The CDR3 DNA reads TGTGCCAGTAGTACTGGGATGAACACTGAAGCTTTCTTT. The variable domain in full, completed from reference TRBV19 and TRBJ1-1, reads DGGITQSPKYLFRKEGQNVTLSCEQNLNHDAMYWYRQDPGQGLRLIYYSQIVNDFQKGDIAEGYSVSREKKESFPLTVTSAQKNPTAFYLCASSTGMNTEAFFGQGTRLTVV.

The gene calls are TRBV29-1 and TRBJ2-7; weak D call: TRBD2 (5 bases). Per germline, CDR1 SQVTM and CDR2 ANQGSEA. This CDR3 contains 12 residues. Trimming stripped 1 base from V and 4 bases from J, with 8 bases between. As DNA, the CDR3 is TGCAGCGTTGAAGTGGCGGGTTACGAGCAGTACTTC. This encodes CSVEVAGYEQYF.

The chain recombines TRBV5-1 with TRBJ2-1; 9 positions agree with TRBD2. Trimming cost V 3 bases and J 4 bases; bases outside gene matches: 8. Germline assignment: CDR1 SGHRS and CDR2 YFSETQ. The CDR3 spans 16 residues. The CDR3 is CASSSTIAGAYNEQFF. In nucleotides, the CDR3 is TGCGCCAGCAGCTCGACTATAGCGGGGGCGTACAATGAGCAGTTCTTC.

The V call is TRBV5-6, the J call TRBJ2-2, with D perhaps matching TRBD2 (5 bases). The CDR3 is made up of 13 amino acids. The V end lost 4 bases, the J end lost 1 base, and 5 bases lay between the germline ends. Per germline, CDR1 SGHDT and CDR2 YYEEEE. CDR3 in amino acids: CASSRGNTGELFF. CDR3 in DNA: TGTGCCAGCAGCCGGGGGAACACCGGGGAGCTGTTTTTT.

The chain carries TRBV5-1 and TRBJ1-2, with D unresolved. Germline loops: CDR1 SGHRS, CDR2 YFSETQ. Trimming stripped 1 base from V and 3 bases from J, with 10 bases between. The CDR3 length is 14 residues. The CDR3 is CASSLIDPDYGYTF. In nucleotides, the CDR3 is TGCGCCAGCAGCTTGATCGACCCTGACTATGGCTACACCTTC. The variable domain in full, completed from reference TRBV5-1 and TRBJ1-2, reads KAGVTQTPRYLIKTRGQQVTLSCSPISGHRSVSWYQQTPGQGLQFLFEYFSETQRNKGNFPGRFSGRQFSNSRSEMNVSTLELGDSALYLCASSLIDPDYGYTFGSGTRLTVV.

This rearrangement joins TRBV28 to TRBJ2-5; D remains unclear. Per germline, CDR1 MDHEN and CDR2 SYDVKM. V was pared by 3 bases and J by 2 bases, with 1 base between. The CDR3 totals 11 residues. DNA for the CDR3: TGTGCCAGCAGTTTGCAAGAGACCCAGTACTTC. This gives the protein CASSLQETQYF. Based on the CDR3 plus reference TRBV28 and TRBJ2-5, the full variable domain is DVKVTQSSRYLVKRTGEKVFLECVQDMDHENMFWYRQDPGLGLRLIYFSYDVKMKEKGDIPEGYSVSREKKERFSLILESASTNQTSMYLCASSLQETQYFGPGTRLLVL.

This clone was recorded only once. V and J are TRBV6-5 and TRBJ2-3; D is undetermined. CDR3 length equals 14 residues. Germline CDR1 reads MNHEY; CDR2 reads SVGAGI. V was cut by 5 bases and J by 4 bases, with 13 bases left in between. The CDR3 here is CASSELGTSDTQYF. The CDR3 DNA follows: TGTGCCAGCAGTGAATTAGGCACCTCAGATACGCAGTATTTT.

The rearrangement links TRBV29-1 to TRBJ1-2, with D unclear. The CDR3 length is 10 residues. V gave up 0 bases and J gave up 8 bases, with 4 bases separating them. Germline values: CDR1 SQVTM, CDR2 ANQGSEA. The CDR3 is CSVEDRGYTF. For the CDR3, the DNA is TGCAGCGTTGAAGATAGGGGCTACACCTTC.

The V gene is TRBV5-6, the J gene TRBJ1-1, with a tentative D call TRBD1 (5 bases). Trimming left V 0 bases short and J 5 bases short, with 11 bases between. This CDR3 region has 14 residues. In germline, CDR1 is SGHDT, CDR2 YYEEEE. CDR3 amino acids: CASSLVVGGTEAFF. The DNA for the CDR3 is TGTGCCAGCAGCTTGGTAGTCGGGGGAACTGAAGCTTTCTTT.

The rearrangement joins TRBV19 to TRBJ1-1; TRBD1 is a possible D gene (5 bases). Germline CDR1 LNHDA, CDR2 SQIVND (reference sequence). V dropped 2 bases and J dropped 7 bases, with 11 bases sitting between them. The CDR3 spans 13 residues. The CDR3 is CASSITGRYEAFF. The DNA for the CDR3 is TGTGCCAGTAGTATAACGGGACGGTATGAAGCTTTCTTT.

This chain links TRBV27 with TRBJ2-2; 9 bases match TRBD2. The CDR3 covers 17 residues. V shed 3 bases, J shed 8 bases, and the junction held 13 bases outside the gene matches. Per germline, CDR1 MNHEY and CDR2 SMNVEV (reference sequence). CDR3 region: CASSLRVRGGAGGELFF. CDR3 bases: TGTGCCAGCAGTTTGAGGGTGCGCGGGGGGGCAGGAGGGGAGCTGTTTTTT.

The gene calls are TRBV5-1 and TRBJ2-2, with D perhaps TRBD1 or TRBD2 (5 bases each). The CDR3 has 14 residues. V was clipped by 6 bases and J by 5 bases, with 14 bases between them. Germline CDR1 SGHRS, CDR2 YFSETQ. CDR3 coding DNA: TGCGCCAGCATGCTGGGGACCGCGACCGGGGAGCTGTTTTTT. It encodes CASMLGTATGELFF.

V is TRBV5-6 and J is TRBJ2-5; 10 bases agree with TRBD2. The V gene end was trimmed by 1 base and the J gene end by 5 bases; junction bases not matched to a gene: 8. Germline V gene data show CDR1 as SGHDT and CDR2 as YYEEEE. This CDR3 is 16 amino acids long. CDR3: CASSLRSGGAWETQYF. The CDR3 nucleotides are TGTGCCAGCAGCTTGAGAAGCGGGGGGGCCTGGGAGACCCAGTACTTC.